One sample yielded the 29 T cell receptor beta chains listed below, sequenced in a study of cytomegalovirus exposure and HLA in healthy donors. The PCR made use of 60 Vbeta and 13 Jbeta primers. Only in-frame clones appear in the TCRdb table, and some are missing; sequencing was by immunoSEQ multiplex PCR. In the table there are some 190,000 clones, approximately 87% of which are singletons. The sample was PBMCs. All receptors derive from a man aged 30 to 45 in good health and CMV-seronegative.

The chain joins TRBV28 to TRBJ2-7; TRBD2 might be the D (6 bases). The V end lost 0 bases, the J end lost 2 bases, and 26 bases lay between the germline ends. The CDR3 runs to 20 residues. CDR1 and CDR2 from the germline V gene are MDHEN and SYDVKM. The DNA for the CDR3 is TGTGCCAGCAGTTTATGGTCTGCGGGGATGACCCGGACGGACACCTACGAGCAGTACTTC. This gives the protein CASSLWSAGMTRTDTYEQYF. Complete variable domain (other parts from reference TRBV28 and TRBJ2-7): DVKVTQSSRYLVKRTGEKVFLECVQDMDHENMFWYRQDPGLGLRLIYFSYDVKMKEKGDIPEGYSVSREKKERFSLILESASTNQTSMYLCASSLWSAGMTRTDTYEQYFGPGTRLTVT.

J is TRBJ1-3 and V is TRBV27; the D gene is possibly TRBD1 (6 bases). The V and J ends lost 0 bases and 0 bases respectively, with 9 bases between them. The CDR3 runs to 16 residues. Germline lookup yields CDR1 MNHEY and CDR2 SMNVEV (reference sequence). The CDR3 DNA is TGTGCCAGCAGTTTATCCACAGGGTCCTCTGGAAACACCATATATTTT. Translated, it gives CASSLSTGSSGNTIYF.

The rearrangement uses TRBV15 and TRBJ2-7; 10 bases line up with TRBD2. The CDR3 is made up of 17 amino acids. J gave up 6 bases and V 1 base, and 12 bases lay outside the gene matches. Germline lookup yields CDR1 LNHNV and CDR2 YYDKDF (reference sequence). The DNA of the CDR3 is TGTGCCACCAGCAGAGGCCCTAGCGGGAGCTTGAGCTCCGAGCAGTACTTC. It is translated as CATSRGPSGSLSSEQYF.

This chain connects TRBV9 to TRBJ2-5, with TRBD2 matching 8 bases. Trimming at V came to 3 bases and at J to 5 bases, leaving 6 bases not matched to a gene. Germline V lookup: CDR1 SGDLS, CDR2 YYNGEE. The length of the CDR3 is 14 residues. For the CDR3, the DNA is TGTGCCAGCAGCGCCGCGGGGGGACGGGAGACCCAGTACTTC. Translating it yields CASSAAGGRETQYF.

This chain joins TRBV28 and TRBJ2-1, with TRBD2 matching over 12 bases. J was trimmed by 9 bases and V by 4 bases; bases with no gene match: 4. The CDR3 is made up of 14 amino acids. Germline lookup yields CDR1 MDHEN and CDR2 SYDVKM. The CDR3 coding sequence is TGTGCCAGCAGTTCCACTAGCGGGAGGAGTGAGCAGTTCTTC. It encodes CASSSTSGRSEQFF.

In regard to this clone: A junction end diverges from the germline sequence, so it may reflect a read error. The CDR3 loop reads CASSMIGQGGKNSQYF. The CDR3 DNA sequence: TGTGCCAGTAGTATGATCGGACAGGGGGGCAAAAACAGTCAGTACTTC. The rearrangement joins TRBV19 to TRBJ2-4, with TRBD1 matching over 10 bases. The CDR3 has 16 amino acids. Germline lookup yields CDR1 LNHDA and CDR2 SQIVND (reference sequence).

The chain recombines TRBV5-6 with TRBJ1-2; 7 nucleotides align to TRBD1. The CDR3 extends over 14 amino acids. Trimming at V came to 0 bases and at J to 3 bases, leaving 2 bases not matched to a gene. Germline V gene sequence: CDR1 SGHDT, CDR2 YYEEEE. This CDR3 reads CASSLGDSYYGYTF. The CDR3 DNA reads TGTGCCAGCAGCTTGGGGGACAGCTACTATGGCTACACCTTC.

The chain recombines TRBV30 with TRBJ2-5; TRBD2 aligns across 11 bases. This CDR3 region has 15 residues. Germline trimming cut 1 base from V and 3 bases from J; bases unmatched to any gene: 4. The germline CDR1 and CDR2 sequences are GTSNPN and SVGIG (reference sequence). The DNA for the CDR3 is TGTGCCTGGAGTGAGGGGACTAGCGGAAAAGAGACCCAGTACTTC. The encoded protein is CAWSEGTSGKETQYF.

The chain has TRBV7-2 and TRBJ2-1; no firm D call. Germline V gene data show CDR1 as SGHTA and CDR2 as FQGNSA. CDR3 length equals 12 residues. The V gene lost 5 bases and the J gene lost 9 bases, with 11 bases spanning the gap. The CDR3 DNA sequence: TGTGCCAGCAGCATCTCGCGAGTTGAGCAGTTCTTC. It is translated as CASSISRVEQFF. Together with reference TRBV7-2 and TRBJ2-1, the CDR3 gives the full variable domain: GAGVSQSPSNKVTEKGKDVELRCDPISGHTALYWYRQSLGQGLEFLIYFQGNSAPDKSGLPSDRFSAERTGGSVSTLTIQRTQQEDSAVYLCASSISRVEQFFGPGTRLTVL.

This chain links TRBV30 with TRBJ2-4; 7 bases fit TRBD2. The CDR3 totals 16 residues. The germline gives CDR1 GTSNPN, CDR2 SVGIG (reference sequence). Unmatched junction bases numbered 15, after V lost 5 bases and J lost 5 bases. This CDR3 reads CAWGSLGVLAENIQYF. CDR3 sequence (DNA): TGTGCCTGGGGGTCCTTAGGGGTGCTAGCGGAAAACATTCAGTACTTC.

The V call is TRBV6-6, the J call TRBJ2-5; TRBD2 might be the D (6 bases). The CDR3 consists of 13 residues. With 6 bases removed from V and 4 bases from J, the gap between germline ends came to 12 bases. CDR1 is MNHNY and CDR2 is SVGAGI in the germline V gene (reference sequence). This CDR3 is CASRMRGGETQYF. The CDR3 DNA sequence: TGTGCCAGCAGGATGCGGGGAGGAGAGACCCAGTACTTC.

The gene calls are TRBV7-2 and TRBJ1-4, with D possibly matching TRBD1 (5 bases). Per the germline V gene, CDR1 is SGHTA and CDR2 is FQGNSA. CDR3 size: 16 residues. Deletions cut 5 bases from V and 0 bases from J, with 13 bases between. CDR3 region: CASSPRGETTNEKLFF. DNA for the CDR3: TGTGCCAGCAGCCCTCGGGGGGAAACAACTAATGAAAAACTGTTTTTT.

The chain links TRBV10-2 to TRBJ1-2; tentative D call: TRBD1 (6 bases). The germline V gene has CDR1 WSHSY and CDR2 SAAADI. The germline V and J ends were trimmed by 6 bases and 3 bases, with 23 bases remaining between them. The CDR3 totals 17 residues. Here the CDR3 DNA reads TGCGCCAGCAGCGAACCCCGAGGGGGGGGGACGGACTATGGCTACACCTTC. This translates into CASSEPRGGGTDYGYTF.

V gene TRBV30 combines with J gene TRBJ2-5, with D tentatively TRBD1 (5 bases). This CDR3 spans 12 amino acids. Trimming cost V 4 bases and J 11 bases, with 17 bases left between them. Germline-derived CDR1 and CDR2 are GTSNPN and SVGIG (reference sequence). CDR3 amino acids: CAWKSQGYGQYF. CDR3 coding DNA: TGTGCCTGGAAAAGTCAGGGCTACGGGCAGTACTTC.

This clone appeared a single time. The gene calls are TRBV27 and TRBJ2-1, with 7 bases aligning to TRBD1. After removal of 3 bases from V and 4 bases from J, the junction contained 6 bases not matched to a gene. CDR1 and CDR2 from the germline V gene are MNHEY and SMNVEV (reference sequence). There are 15 residues in the CDR3. CDR3 residues: CASSFLTGRYNEQFF. The CDR3, as DNA: TGTGCCAGCAGTTTCTTGACAGGGAGATACAATGAGCAGTTCTTC.

The gene calls are TRBV28 and TRBJ2-7; TRBD2 matches 9 bases. In germline, CDR1 is MDHEN, CDR2 SYDVKM. The CDR3 has 15 amino acids. V lost 6 bases to trimming and J lost 0 bases; unmatched junction nucleotides: 6. The CDR3 DNA sequence: TGTGCCAGCAGAGTTAGCGGGAGACTCTCCTACGAGCAGTACTTC. This sequence encodes CASRVSGRLSYEQYF.

This clone was counted between two and nine times. The genes are TRBV7-2 and TRBJ2-5; the match to TRBD1 covers 11 bases. Trimming cost V 5 bases and J 5 bases; bases outside gene matches: 4. From germline, CDR1 is SGHTA and CDR2 FQGNSA. The CDR3 extends over 14 amino acids. The CDR3 loop is CASSRTGGRETQYF. Here the CDR3 DNA reads TGTGCCAGCAGCCGGACAGGGGGCCGGGAGACCCAGTACTTC.

J is TRBJ2-1 and V is TRBV18, with a possible D match to TRBD2 (6 bases). The V end lost 2 bases, the J end lost 2 bases, and 10 bases lay between the germline ends. Germline-derived CDR1 and CDR2 are KGHSH and LQKENI. CDR3 length: 15 amino acids. The CDR3 is CASSPGVAAYNEQFF. The CDR3 region has the DNA TGTGCCAGCTCACCAGGAGTAGCGGCCTACAATGAGCAGTTCTTC.

With regard to this clone: A junction boundary mismatches the germline segment, possibly from a read error. V usage is TRBV7-7 and J usage is TRBJ2-1, with D tentatively TRBD1 (5 bases). Germline V lookup: CDR1 SSHAT, CDR2 FNYEAQ (reference sequence). The CDR3 spans 13 residues. CDR3 residues: CASSPDLRGEQFF. Here the CDR3 DNA reads TGTGCTAGCAGCCCCGACCTAAGGGGTGAGCAGTTCTTC.

This clone was picked up a small number of times. The chain uses TRBV4-1 and TRBJ2-5, with 8 positions matching TRBD2. The DNA end lines up better with TRBJ2-7; the J call may be wrong. This CDR3 region has 15 residues. The germline V gene encodes CDR1 MGHRA and CDR2 YSYEKL. This chain's CDR3 is CASSQAGGTAYEQYF. In DNA form, the CDR3 reads TGCGCCAGCAGCCAAGCGGGAGGGACTGCCTACGAGCAGTACTTC.

This chain uses TRBV28 with TRBJ2-7, with D unclear. CDR1 and CDR2 from the germline V gene are MDHEN and SYDVKM. The CDR3 extends over 14 amino acids. The V end was cut by 6 bases, the J end by 3 bases, with 15 bases between. DNA of the CDR3: TGTGCCAGCAGCCCAGTTGGCCTTCACTACGAGCAGTACTTC. Translated, it gives CASSPVGLHYEQYF.

This chain uses TRBV13 with TRBJ2-7; D is possibly TRBD2 (5 bases). Germline CDR1 reads PRHDT; CDR2 reads FYEKMQ (reference sequence). Trimming left V 2 bases short and J 0 bases short, with 14 bases between. The CDR3 runs to 16 residues. The CDR3 region has the DNA TGTGCCAGCAGCTTATATCCTAGCTTAAGCTCCTACGAGCAGTACTTC. Residues: CASSLYPSLSSYEQYF.

This chain connects TRBV21-1 to TRBJ1-4; the table's D call TRBD1 went unverified against the DNA. TRBV21-1 is a pseudogene. The CDR3 is 19 residues long. DNA of the CDR3: TGTGCCAGCAGCAAAGATTCTATCCAGGGTTCCTCAACTAATGAAAAACTGTTTTTT. This codes for CASSKDSIQGSSTNEKLFF.

The chain is built from TRBV27 and TRBJ2-5; maybe TRBD1 (6 bases). Trimming removed 5 bases at V and 9 bases at J, with 10 bases between. Germline CDR1 and CDR2: MNHEY and SMNVEV (reference sequence). CDR3 length: 11 residues. The DNA of the CDR3 is TGTGCCAGCAGTGCCTCAGGGGCCCAGTACTTC. Protein sequence: CASSASGAQYF.

This clone appeared once. The chain has TRBV6-1 and TRBJ1-1; D perhaps matches TRBD1 (5 bases). V gave up 6 bases and J gave up 8 bases, with 19 bases separating them. This CDR3 comprises 14 residues. CDR1 MNHNS and CDR2 SASEGT come from the germline V gene. As DNA, the CDR3 is TGTGCCAGCAGGATTGGACACCCGAACGCCGAAGCTTTCTTT. As protein: CASRIGHPNAEAFF.

The gene calls are TRBV5-6 and TRBJ1-1; TRBD1 matches 7 bases. Germline CDR1 is SGHDT and CDR2 is YYEEEE. Trimming removed 2 bases from V and 3 bases from J; junction bases left unmatched: 7. There are 15 residues in the CDR3. The CDR3 sequence is CASSLTGAPDTEAFF. In DNA, the CDR3 is TGTGCCAGCAGCTTAACAGGGGCGCCTGACACTGAAGCTTTCTTT.

This clone appeared once. V usage is TRBV4-2 and J usage is TRBJ2-7; 7 bases line up with TRBD1. The CDR3 contains 16 residues. Trimming cost V 1 base and J 0 bases; bases outside gene matches: 6. From germline, CDR1 is LGHNA and CDR2 YNFKEQ. The CDR3 is CASSQAGQAGSYEQYF. The CDR3 nucleotides are TGTGCCAGCAGCCAAGCAGGACAGGCGGGCTCCTACGAGCAGTACTTC.

The chain is built from TRBV7-9 and TRBJ2-2, with D possibly matching TRBD1 (5 bases). The CDR3 has 17 amino acids. The ends were cut back, 1 base at V and 0 bases at J, with 12 bases in the middle. CDR1 is SEHNR and CDR2 is FQNEAQ in the germline V gene (reference sequence). The CDR3 loop reads CASSLGLGHSNTGELFF. The DNA of the CDR3 is TGTGCCAGCAGCTTAGGTCTCGGACACTCGAACACCGGGGAGCTGTTTTTT.

V usage is TRBV30 and J usage is TRBJ1-2, with D possibly TRBD1 on 6 matching bases. V lost 2 bases to trimming and J lost 4 bases, with 17 bases between them. The CDR3 covers 15 residues. CDR1 is GTSNPN and CDR2 is SVGIG in the germline V gene (reference sequence). As DNA, the CDR3 is TGTGCCTGGAGTTTGTTTACACCAGGGGTCTATGGCTACACCTTC. Its protein product is CAWSLFTPGVYGYTF. Complete variable domain (other parts from reference TRBV30 and TRBJ1-2): SQTIHQWPATLVQPVGSPLSLECTVEGTSNPNLYWYRQAAGRGLQLLFYSVGIGQISSEVPQNLSASRPQDRQFILSSKKLLLSDSGFYLCAWSLFTPGVYGYTFGSGTRLTVV.